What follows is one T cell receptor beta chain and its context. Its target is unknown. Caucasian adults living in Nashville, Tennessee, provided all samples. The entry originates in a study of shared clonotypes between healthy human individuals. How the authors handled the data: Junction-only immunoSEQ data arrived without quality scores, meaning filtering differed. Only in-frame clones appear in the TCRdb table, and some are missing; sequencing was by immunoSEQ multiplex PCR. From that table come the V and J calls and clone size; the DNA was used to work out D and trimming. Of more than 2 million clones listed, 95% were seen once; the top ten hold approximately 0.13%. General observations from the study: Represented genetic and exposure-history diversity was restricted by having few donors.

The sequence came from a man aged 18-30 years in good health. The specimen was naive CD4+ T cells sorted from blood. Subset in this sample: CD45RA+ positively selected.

The CDR3 DNA follows: TGTGCCAGCAGCGCTGTTGGGGGACCCGCCTACAATGAGCAGTTCTTC. This sequence encodes CASSAVGGPAYNEQFF. The chain links TRBV7-9 to TRBJ2-1; the D gene could be TRBD1 or TRBD2 (5 bases each). Trimming took off 5 bases at V and 2 bases at J, with 16 bases between the two ends. Germline CDR1 and CDR2: SEHNR and FQNEAQ (reference sequence). The CDR3 spans 16 residues. The full variable domain, with the rest looked up from reference TRBV7-9 and TRBJ2-1, is DTGVSQNPRHKITKRGQNVTFRCDPISEHNRLYWYRQTLGQGPEFLTYFQNEAQLEKSRLLSDRFSAERPKGSFSTLEIQRTEQGDSAMYLCASSAVGGPAYNEQFFGPGTRLTVL.